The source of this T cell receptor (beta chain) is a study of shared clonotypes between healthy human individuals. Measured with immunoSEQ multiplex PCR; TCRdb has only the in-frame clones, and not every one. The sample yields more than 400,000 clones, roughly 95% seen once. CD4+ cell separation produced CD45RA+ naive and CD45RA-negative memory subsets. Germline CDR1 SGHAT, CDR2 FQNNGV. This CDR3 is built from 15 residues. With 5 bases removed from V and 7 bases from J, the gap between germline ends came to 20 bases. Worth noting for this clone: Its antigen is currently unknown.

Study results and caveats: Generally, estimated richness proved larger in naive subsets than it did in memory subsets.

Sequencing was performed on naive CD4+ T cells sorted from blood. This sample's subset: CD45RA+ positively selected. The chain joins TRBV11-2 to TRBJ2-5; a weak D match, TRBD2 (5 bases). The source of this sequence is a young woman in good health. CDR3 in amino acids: CASSTNAAGSGTQYF. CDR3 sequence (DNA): TGTGCCAGCAGCACAAACGCCGCGGGTTCTGGGACCCAGTACTTC.